This T cell receptor (beta chain) was sequenced for a study of cytomegalovirus exposure and HLA in healthy donors. Points from the study as a whole: Accurate prediction of HLA-A and HLA-B alleles (for most subjects) was reportedly achieved from TCR beta sequences. Later analysis found that TCR beta chains associated with HLA were more clonally expanded than other, equally common chains. Productive rates of about 90% or about 30% were seen for most TCR beta V segments in an earlier analysis. In vitro, a few CMV-associated chains proved specific for CMV antigens.

As to this clone: No antigen is known for it.

V lost 1 base, J lost 7 bases, and 12 bases stayed unmatched. Germline CDR1 and CDR2: SEHNR and FQNEAQ (reference sequence). The CDR3 has 17 amino acids. The PCR had 60 Vbeta and 13 Jbeta primers. Clones were read by immunoSEQ multiplex PCR, and TCRdb kept only the in-frame ones, dropping some. Altogether about 160,000 clones are present, roughly 80% being singletons, with the ten largest covering about 4.9%. The receptor was isolated from a male donor in good health and CMV-seronegative. Sequencing used PBMCs. The rearrangement uses TRBV7-9 and TRBJ1-4; 7 bases align to TRBD1. CDR3 region: CASSLVQQGQGSEKLFF. The CDR3 DNA is TGTGCCAGCAGCTTAGTACAACAGGGGCAGGGTAGTGAAAAACTGTTTTTT.